Here is one T cell receptor (beta chain) with its context. The sample originates from a study of shared clonotypes between healthy human individuals. Splitting of CD4+ cells produced CD45RA+ naive and CD45RA-negative memory subsets. Here immunoSEQ multiplex PCR was the method, and the copy in TCRdb shows in-frame clones only, minus some. Among roughly 1,600,000 clones listed, 97% to 99% were seen once. The J segment lost 4 bases and the V segment lost 0 bases, leaving 9 bases of the junction unmatched. The CDR3 runs 16 residues. Germline V CDR1 and CDR2: GTSNPN, SVGIG (reference sequence). The sequence derives from a man younger than 40 in good health. The chain couples TRBV30 to TRBJ2-7; TRBD2 matches 10 bases. The sequencing input was naive CD4+ T cells sorted from blood. This sample's subset: CD45RA+ positively selected. The CDR3 DNA is TGTGCCTGGAGTGTTGGTAGCGGGAGGTATTTGTACGAGCAGTACTTC. Translating gives CAWSVGSGRYLYEQYF.